This is a list of T cell receptor beta chains from one sample in a study of blood T cell repertoires in COVID-19. The assay was immunoSEQ multiplex PCR, and TCRdb's table has in-frame clones only and misses some. The sample yields fewer than 350,000 clones, approximately 86% seen once. Sequencing used peripheral blood. These receptors were obtained from an older woman with COVID-19, enrolled during active disease. The CDR3 runs from the conserved cysteine through the conserved F or W. A D gene is named only where the DNA matches it firmly. The size of a clone is reported for some rows only, either as once, few or many, or as a class for expanded clones.

d_gene,len,v_gene,j_gene,abundance,CDR3aa,CDR3nt
-,15,TRBV6-5,TRBJ1-5,once,CASSPTVYSNQPQHF,TGTGCCAGCAGTCCGACAGTGTATAGCAATCAGCCCCAGCATTTT
-,13,TRBV6-5,TRBJ2-7,once,CASSYSTGSAKYF,TGTGCCAGCAGTTACTCGACAGGATCAGCTAAATACTTC
TRBD1,14,TRBV2,TRBJ1-1,-,CASRATRTGGEAFF,TGTGCCAGCAGGGCCACCCGGACAGGGGGCGAAGCTTTCTTT
TRBD1,14,TRBV6-4,TRBJ1-2,-,CASSVSGQDYGYTF,TGTGCCAGCAGTGTGTCGGGACAGGACTATGGCTACACCTTC
-,15,TRBV30,TRBJ1-5,-,CAWSVGGTPMEPQHF,TGTGCCTGGAGTGTAGGAGGGACCCCCATGGAGCCCCAGCATTTT
-,14,TRBV28,TRBJ2-1,-,CASSLRRVYNEQFF,TGTGCCAGCAGTTTAAGGCGGGTCTACAATGAGCAGTTCTTC
TRBD1,15,TRBV24-1,TRBJ1-4,-,CATSETGGFNEKLFF,TGTGCCACCAGTGAAACAGGGGGCTTTAATGAAAAACTGTTTTTT
TRBD1,15,TRBV7-2,TRBJ1-3,once,CASSLQGVWGNTIYF,TGTGCCAGCAGCTTACAGGGGGTATGGGGAAACACCATATATTTT
-,12,TRBV2,TRBJ2-1,once,CASQDSYNEQFF,TGTGCCAGCCAGGACAGTTACAATGAGCAGTTCTTC
-,15,TRBV24-1,TRBJ2-1,-,CATSDPGTPHNEQFF,TGTGCCACCAGTGACCCCGGGACTCCACACAATGAGCAGTTCTTC
-,15,TRBV5-6,TRBJ2-3,-,CASSLGAGTTDTQYF,TGTGCCAGCAGCTTGGGAGCGGGTACGACAGATACGCAGTATTTT
TRBD1,14,TRBV29-1,TRBJ1-2,-,CSVEDSNRGYGYTF,TGCAGCGTTGAAGATTCGAACAGGGGATATGGCTACACCTTC
-,13,TRBV27,TRBJ2-2,-,CASSLEGAGELFF,TGTGCCAGCAGTTTAGAGGGTGCCGGGGAGCTGTTTTTT
-,13,TRBV27,TRBJ1-5,-,CASSSEGFGPQHF,TGTGCCAGCAGTTCGGAGGGGTTCGGGCCCCAGCATTTT
-,15,TRBV2,TRBJ2-4,-,CASVSGPLAKNIQYF,TGTGCCAGCGTTAGCGGCCCTCTAGCCAAAAACATTCAGTACTTC
-,14,TRBV5-1,TRBJ2-6,-,CASSLDGGANVLTF,TGCGCCAGCAGCTTGGATGGCGGGGCCAACGTCCTGACTTTC
-,13,TRBV2,TRBJ1-2,-,CASSDRGKDGYTF,TGTGCCAGCAGTGACAGGGGTAAAGATGGCTACACCTTC
-,12,TRBV27,TRBJ1-5,-,CASSRGGQPQHF,TGTGCCAGCAGTCGGGGGGGTCAGCCCCAGCATTTT
TRBD1,16,TRBV4-1,TRBJ2-7,-,CASSQAQDRSTYEQYF,TGCGCCAGCAGCCAGGCCCAGGACAGGTCCACCTACGAGCAGTACTTC
TRBD2,14,TRBV11-3,TRBJ2-3,-,CASSRAGGADTQYF,TGTGCCAGCAGCAGAGCGGGGGGGGCAGATACGCAGTATTTT
-,13,TRBV10-3,TRBJ2-7,many,CAISEGRGGEQYF,TGTGCCATCAGTGAGGGGAGGGGGGGCGAGCAGTACTTC
-,14,TRBV24-1,TRBJ1-1,-,CATSAGSTNTEAFF,TGTGCCACCAGTGCGGGTTCTACGAACACTGAAGCTTTCTTT
TRBD1,17,TRBV28,TRBJ1-3,-,CASRGTETPISGNTIYF,TGTGCCAGCAGGGGGACAGAAACCCCTATCTCTGGAAACACCATATATTTT
TRBD2,15,TRBV7-6,TRBJ2-3,once,CASSTSGGFMDTQYF,TGTGCCAGCAGTACTAGCGGGGGGTTTATGGATACGCAGTATTTT
TRBD2,16,TRBV30,TRBJ2-1,-,CAWSFGGGGPQSGQFF,TGTGCCTGGAGTTTCGGGGGCGGGGGGCCCCAGTCGGGGCAGTTCTTC
-,15,TRBV19,TRBJ1-4,-,CASSKLDRRNEKLFF,TGTGCCAGTAGTAAGCTTGACAGGCGAAATGAAAAACTGTTTTTT
-,13,TRBV6-6,TRBJ1-5,-,CASSYKGEGPQHF,TGTGCCAGCAGTTATAAGGGGGAGGGGCCCCAGCATTTT
TRBD2,18,TRBV5-1,TRBJ2-1,-,CASSWWGERGPEYNEQFF,TGCGCCAGCAGCTGGTGGGGGGAGCGGGGGCCCGAATACAATGAGCAGTTCTTC
-,14,TRBV9,TRBJ2-3,-,CASSVGGEPDTQYF,TGTGCCAGCAGCGTAGGCGGGGAGCCAGATACGCAGTATTTT
-,15,TRBV10-2,TRBJ1-6,-,CASTYQGPNNSPLHF,TGCGCCAGCACCTATCAGGGGCCCAATAATTCACCCCTCCACTTT
-,15,TRBV7-9,TRBJ1-1,few,CASRVDESMNTEAFF,TGTGCCAGCCGGGTTGACGAGTCTATGAACACTGAAGCTTTCTTT
TRBD1,14,TRBV28,TRBJ1-2,-,CASSLTDRIYGYTF,TGTGCCAGCAGTTTAACGGACAGGATCTATGGCTACACCTTC
TRBD2,16,TRBV11-2,TRBJ2-5,-,CASSVLLAGGRETQYF,TGTGCCAGCAGCGTCCTACTAGCGGGGGGGCGGGAGACCCAGTACTTC
TRBD2,15,TRBV13,TRBJ2-3,once,CASSFERGATDTQYF,TGTGCCAGCAGCTTCGAGCGGGGGGCCACAGATACGCAGTATTTT
-,15,TRBV7-2,TRBJ2-7,-,CASRRRGSGSDEQYF,TGTGCCAGCCGACGACGGGGTTCTGGAAGTGACGAGCAGTACTTC
-,15,TRBV2,TRBJ2-7,-,CASSLSWALSYEQYF,TGTGCCAGCAGCCTTTCTTGGGCCCTCTCCTACGAGCAGTACTTC
-,14,TRBV7-2,TRBJ1-3,-,CASSPREGVNTIYF,TGTGCCAGCAGCCCCCGGGAGGGCGTAAACACCATATATTTT
-,16,TRBV9,TRBJ2-2,-,CASSSLGLTGTGELFF,TGTGCCAGCAGCAGCCTCGGGTTAACGGGCACCGGGGAGCTGTTTTTT
TRBD2,16,TRBV14,TRBJ2-7,-,CASSPGEAGITYEQYF,TGTGCCAGCAGCCCCGGTGAAGCGGGGATAACATACGAGCAGTACTTC
-,17,TRBV30,TRBJ2-7,-,CAWSDGVGGRSSYEQYF,TGTGCCTGGAGTGACGGAGTGGGGGGAAGGAGCTCCTACGAGCAGTACTTC
-,14,TRBV5-1,TRBJ2-7,-,CASSLAGTLYEQYF,TGCGCCAGCAGCTTAGCGGGGACACTCTACGAGCAGTACTTC
TRBD2,17,TRBV11-2,TRBJ2-5,-,CASSLRRLAGHQETQYF,TGTGCCAGCAGCTTACGCCGACTAGCGGGGCACCAAGAGACCCAGTACTTC
-,11,TRBV30,TRBJ1-2,few,CAKGRANGYTF,TGTGCCAAGGGCAGGGCCAATGGCTACACCTTC
-,15,TRBV7-2,TRBJ2-7,-,CASSQTGTLLGEQYF,TGTGCCAGCAGCCAAACCGGGACTCTCCTTGGCGAGCAGTACTTC
-,11,TRBV2,TRBJ2-1,once,CASRLNDEQFF,TGTGCCAGCAGACTAAACGATGAGCAGTTCTTC
TRBD1,17,TRBV10-3,TRBJ1-2,-,CAISAGTGPSNVYGYTF,TGTGCCATCAGTGCGGGGACAGGCCCTTCGAACGTCTATGGCTACACCTTC
TRBD1,14,TRBV9,TRBJ2-5,once,CASSVEGAGETQYF,TGTGCCAGCAGCGTAGAGGGGGCTGGAGAGACCCAGTACTTC
TRBD1,15,TRBV6-5,TRBJ2-1,once,CASSYSMTGVNEQFF,TGTGCCAGCAGTTACTCGATGACAGGGGTAAATGAGCAGTTCTTC
-,14,TRBV13,TRBJ1-1,-,CASSVQGRNTEAFF,TGTGCCAGCAGCGTACAGGGACGTAACACTGAAGCTTTCTTT
-,14,TRBV5-1,TRBJ2-2,-,CASSLAEGAGELFF,TGCGCCAGCAGCTTGGCCGAGGGCGCCGGGGAGCTGTTTTTT
-,15,TRBV6-2/TRBV6-3,TRBJ2-4,-,CASSYSIPGLNIQYF,TGTGCCAGCAGTTACTCGATCCCAGGGTTAAACATTCAGTACTTC
TRBD1,17,TRBV25-1,TRBJ2-1,-,CASSDATGTGGYNEQFF,TGTGCCAGCAGTGACGCTACCGGGACAGGGGGCTACAATGAGCAGTTCTTC
-,15,TRBV28,TRBJ1-5,-,CASNPRSAVNQPQHF,TGTGCCAGCAACCCTAGGTCGGCGGTTAATCAGCCCCAGCATTTT
-,16,TRBV4-1,TRBJ1-1,few,CASSHTGYGGDTEAFF,TGCGCCAGCAGCCATACTGGGTACGGGGGAGATACTGAAGCTTTCTTT
-,12,TRBV12-3/TRBV12-4,TRBJ1-2,-,CASSFIGEGYTF,TGTGCCAGCAGTTTCATAGGGGAAGGCTACACCTTC
-,14,TRBV5-1,TRBJ2-7,-,CASSLATVGDEQYF,TGCGCCAGCAGCTTGGCCACGGTCGGGGACGAGCAGTACTTC
-,13,TRBV12-3/TRBV12-4,TRBJ1-1,-,CASRQTGYTEAFF,TGTGCCAGCAGACAAACAGGGTACACTGAAGCTTTCTTT